This T cell receptor (beta chain) was captured by sequencing in a study of OX40 agonist ivuxolimab in advanced cancers. Overall study context: Given to patients was ivuxolimab, an agonistic anti-OX40 (CD134) antibody. Previous treatment with anti-PD-1, anti-PD-L1 or anti-CTLA-4 therapy was allowed; under 50% had received some.

CDR3 length: 18 amino acids. CDR1 MNHNS and CDR2 SASEGT come from the germline V gene. V lost 2 bases, J lost 5 bases, and 22 bases lay in between. Libraries were prepared by immunoSEQ multiplex PCR; TCRdb keeps only in-frame clonotypes and omits some of them. The table records tens of thousands of clones, about nine tenths of them present only once. Autoimmune disease history or systemic immunosuppression excluded patients. About this clone itself: What it binds is not known.

Study-wide results and caveats: The specificity for antigen of the expanded peripheral T cells was not determined.

The sequence was collected from an adult with an advanced solid tumor such as melanoma, head and neck, liver or kidney cancer. The rearrangement uses TRBV6-1 and TRBJ1-3; TRBD1 might be the D (5 bases). This specimen consisted of CD4+ or CD8+ T cells sorted from blood, obtained in a trial of the OX40 agonist ivuxolimab. DNA for the CDR3: TGTGCCAGCAGTGAAATGAATACAGGTTTTGGTTCGCGAAACACCATATATTTT. Its translation is CASSEMNTGFGSRNTIYF.